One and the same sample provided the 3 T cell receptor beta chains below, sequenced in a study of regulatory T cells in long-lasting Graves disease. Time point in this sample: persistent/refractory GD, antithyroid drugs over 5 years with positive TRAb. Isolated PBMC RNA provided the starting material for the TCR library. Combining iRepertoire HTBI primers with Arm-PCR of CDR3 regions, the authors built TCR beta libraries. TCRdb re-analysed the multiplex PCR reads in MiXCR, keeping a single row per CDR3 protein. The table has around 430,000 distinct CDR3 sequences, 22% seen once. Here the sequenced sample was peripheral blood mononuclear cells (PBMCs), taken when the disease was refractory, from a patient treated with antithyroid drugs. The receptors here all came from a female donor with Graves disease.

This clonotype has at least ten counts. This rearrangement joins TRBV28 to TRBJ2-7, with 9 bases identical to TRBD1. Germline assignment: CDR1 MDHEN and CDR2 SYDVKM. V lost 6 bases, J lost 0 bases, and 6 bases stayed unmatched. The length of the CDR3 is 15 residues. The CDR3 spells CASSSWDRDSYEQYF. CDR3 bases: TGTGCCAGCAGCTCTTGGGACAGGGACTCCTACGAGCAGTACTTC.

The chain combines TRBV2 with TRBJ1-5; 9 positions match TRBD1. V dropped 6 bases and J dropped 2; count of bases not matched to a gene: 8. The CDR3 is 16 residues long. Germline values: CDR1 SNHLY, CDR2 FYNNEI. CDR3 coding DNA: TGTGCCAGCAGCTGGACAGGGGACGGACGCAATCAGCCCCAGCATTTT. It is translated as CASSWTGDGRNQPQHF.

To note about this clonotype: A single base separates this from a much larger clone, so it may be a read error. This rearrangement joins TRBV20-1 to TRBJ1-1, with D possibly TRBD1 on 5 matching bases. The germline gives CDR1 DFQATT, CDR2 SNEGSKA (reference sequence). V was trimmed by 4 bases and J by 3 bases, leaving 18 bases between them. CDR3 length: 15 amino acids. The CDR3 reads CSATPRGYGDTEAFF. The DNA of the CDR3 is TGCAGTGCTACTCCACGGGGGTATGGGGACACTGAAGCTTTCTTT.